The rows below give T cell receptor beta chains drawn from one sample of a study of glioma-infiltrating T cells after dendritic cell vaccination. Assay: immunoSEQ multiplex PCR; the TCRdb copy retains only in-frame clones and omits some. The sample lists approximately 67,000 clones, around 81% occurring once. The material sequenced was blood, taken before dendritic cell vaccination. These receptors were taken from a human donor with glioblastoma. Both conserved end residues are part of each CDR3. The D gene is left open where the match is weak.

d_gene	j_gene	v_gene	CDR3nt	CDR3aa
-	TRBJ1-1	TRBV18	TGTGCCAGCTCAGAGACAGCAGTGAACACTGAAGCTTTCTTT	CASSETAVNTEAFF
-	TRBJ2-1	TRBV19	TGTGCCAGTACCCAGACAGAATACAATGAGCAGTTCTTC	CASTQTEYNEQFF
-	TRBJ1-5	TRBV5-1	TGCGCCAGCAGCTTGAATCCAGACAATCAGCCCCAGCATTTT	CASSLNPDNQPQHF
-	TRBJ1-4	TRBV6-5	TGTGCCAGCAGCCCCACAGGGATTAATGAAAAACTGTTTTTT	CASSPTGINEKLFF
TRBD2	TRBJ2-1	TRBV7-8	TGTGCCAGCAGCTTATCTAGCGGGGGGGCCGTCTCCTACAATGAGCAGTTCTTC	CASSLSSGGAVSYNEQFF
-	TRBJ2-3	TRBV7-2	TGTGCCAGCAGCTTCGGCAGGTCCAGCACAGATACGCAGTATTTT	CASSFGRSSTDTQYF
TRBD1	TRBJ1-1	TRBV14	TGTGCCAGCAGCGTACGACAGGGGCGAGAAGCTTTCTTT	CASSVRQGREAFF
-	TRBJ1-1	TRBV5-1	TGCGCCAGCAGCTTGACAGGGATGAACACTGAAGCTTTCTTT	CASSLTGMNTEAFF
-	TRBJ1-1	TRBV5-4	TGTGCCAGCAGCCCCGACAGGAGCCCTGAAGCTTTCTTT	CASSPDRSPEAFF
-	TRBJ2-2	TRBV5-1	TGCGCCAGCAGCTTGGCCGAGCGCGGGGCGATCACCGGGGAGCTGTTTTTT	CASSLAERGAITGELFF